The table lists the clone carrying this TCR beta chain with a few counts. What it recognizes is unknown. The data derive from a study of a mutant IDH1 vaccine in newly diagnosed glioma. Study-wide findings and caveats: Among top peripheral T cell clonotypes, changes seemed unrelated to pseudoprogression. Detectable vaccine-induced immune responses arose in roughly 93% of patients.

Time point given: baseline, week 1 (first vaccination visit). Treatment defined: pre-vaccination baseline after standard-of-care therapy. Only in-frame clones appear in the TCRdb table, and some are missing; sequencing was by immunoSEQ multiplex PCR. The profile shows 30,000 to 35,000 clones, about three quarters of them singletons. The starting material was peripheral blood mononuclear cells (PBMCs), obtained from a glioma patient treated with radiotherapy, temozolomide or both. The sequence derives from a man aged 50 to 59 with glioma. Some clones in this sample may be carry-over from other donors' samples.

The CDR3 coding sequence is TGTGCCAGCAGCTTAGTATTACTCTCAGACAGGTTTTTCAATCAGCCCCAGCATTTT. It encodes CASSLVLLSDRFFNQPQHF. This rearrangement joins TRBV7-8 to TRBJ1-5, with D tentatively TRBD1 (6 bases). Trimming shortened V by 1 base and J by 3 bases, and 22 bases separated the two germline ends. Germline CDR1 reads SGHVS; CDR2 reads FQNEAQ. The CDR3 totals 19 residues.